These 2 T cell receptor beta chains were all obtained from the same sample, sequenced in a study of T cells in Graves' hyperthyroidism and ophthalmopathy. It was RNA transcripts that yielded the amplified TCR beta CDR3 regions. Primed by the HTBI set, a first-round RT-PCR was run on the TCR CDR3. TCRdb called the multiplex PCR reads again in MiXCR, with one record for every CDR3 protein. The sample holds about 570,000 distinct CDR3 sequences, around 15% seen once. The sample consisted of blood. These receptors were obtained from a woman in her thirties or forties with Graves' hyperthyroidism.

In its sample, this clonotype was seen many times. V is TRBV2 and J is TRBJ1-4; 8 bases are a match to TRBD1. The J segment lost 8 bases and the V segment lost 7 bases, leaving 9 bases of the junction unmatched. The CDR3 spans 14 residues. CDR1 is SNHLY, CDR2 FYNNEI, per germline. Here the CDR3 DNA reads TGTGCCAGCAAGGTGGGACAGGAGCAAGAAAAACTGTTTTTT. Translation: CASKVGQEQEKLFF.

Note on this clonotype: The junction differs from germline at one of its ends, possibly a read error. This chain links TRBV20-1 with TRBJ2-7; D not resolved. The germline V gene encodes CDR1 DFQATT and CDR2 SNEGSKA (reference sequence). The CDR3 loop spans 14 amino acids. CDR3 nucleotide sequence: TGCAGTGCGCCCGGGTCCTATACGATCTACGGGCAGTACTTC. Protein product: CSAPGSYTIYGQYF.